This T cell receptor beta chain appears in the sequencing data of a study of STAT5B mutations in CD4+ large granular lymphocyte leukemia. In the case of this clone: Its antigen is unidentified.

Here immunoSEQ multiplex PCR was the method, and the copy in TCRdb shows in-frame clones only, minus some. The data hold 45,000 to 55,000 clones, with about 70% observed a single time. The CDR3 totals 14 residues. Trimming pared 1 base from V and 5 bases from J, leaving 11 bases between. The V gene's germline CDR1 is SGHAT and CDR2 FQNNGV. Whole-study findings and limits: Over 20% of private leukemic clonotypes occurred rarely in other patients' non-leukemic repertoires.

Sequencing was performed on CD4+ T cells from blood buffy coats. This sequence was found in a human donor in good health. This chain joins TRBV11-2 and TRBJ2-5; unclear D gene. The CDR3 loop reads CASSLAMARETQYF. The CDR3 nucleotides read TGTGCCAGCAGCTTAGCGATGGCACGGGAGACCCAGTACTTC.